The source of this T cell receptor beta chain is a study of T cell responses to AZD1222 COVID-19 vaccine. Study-level findings and limits: Seropositive at baseline were only a handful of AZD1222 recipients. Increased Spike-specific TCR breadth and depth were observed after two AZD1222 doses.

For this clone: Its antigen is unknown.

The CDR3 consists of 15 residues. CDR1 is ENHRY, CDR2 SYGVKD, per germline. The V gene end was trimmed by 10 bases and the J gene end by 0 bases; junction bases not matched to a gene: 3. The table came from immunoSEQ multiplex PCR; TCRdb's copy has only in-frame clones and leaves some out. The sample has under 110,000 clones, around 87% seen once; the top ten hold 9.5% to 13%. This clonotype was sampled from an adult who received the AZD1222 COVID-19 vaccine. The J gene is TRBJ2-2, the V gene TRBV10-3; 12 positions agree with TRBD2. The source was peripheral blood, collected 28 days after the second AZD1222 dose. Here the CDR3 reads CATSSGRANTGELFF. CDR3 DNA sequence: TGTGCCACCTCTAGCGGGAGGGCGAACACCGGGGAGCTGTTTTTT.